This T cell receptor (beta chain) was recorded in a study of CD8+CD57+ T cells in acquired aplastic anemia. According to the study, genomic DNA was the template for TCR beta VDJ and CDR3 profiling. TCRdb redid the calling of the reads with MiXCR, one entry per CDR3 protein. Of 450,000 to 600,000 distinct CDR3 sequences listed, 25% to 40% are singletons. All patients picked for sequencing had shown, by flow cytometry, an expansion of CD8+CD57+ cells. When blood sampling took place, the patients had received no therapy. Of note for this clonotype: The antigen remains undetermined.

Overall study results and limits: Found in both controls and patients were approximately 29 CD8+ CDR3 sequences.

This CDR3 spans 16 amino acids. V shed 1 base and J shed 5 bases, with 12 bases lying between them. The germline gives CDR1 SGHDN, CDR2 FVKESK. The genes are TRBV14 and TRBJ1-6, with D maybe TRBD1 (5 bases). The sequenced sample consisted of sorted CD4+, CD8+, or CD8+CD57+ T cells (not recorded which) from PBMCs. The TCR was taken from a human donor with aplastic anemia. The CDR3 loop reads CASSQGGGVNNSPLHF. CDR3 DNA sequence: TGTGCCAGCAGCCAAGGGGGGGGGGTAAATAATTCACCCCTCCACTTT. Filled out from reference TRBV14 and TRBJ1-6, the complete variable domain reads EAGVTQFPSHSVIEKGQTVTLRCDPISGHDNLYWYRRVMGKEIKFLLHFVKESKQDESGMPNNRFLAERTGGTYSTLKVQPAELEDSGVYFCASSQGGGVNNSPLHFGNGTRLTVT.